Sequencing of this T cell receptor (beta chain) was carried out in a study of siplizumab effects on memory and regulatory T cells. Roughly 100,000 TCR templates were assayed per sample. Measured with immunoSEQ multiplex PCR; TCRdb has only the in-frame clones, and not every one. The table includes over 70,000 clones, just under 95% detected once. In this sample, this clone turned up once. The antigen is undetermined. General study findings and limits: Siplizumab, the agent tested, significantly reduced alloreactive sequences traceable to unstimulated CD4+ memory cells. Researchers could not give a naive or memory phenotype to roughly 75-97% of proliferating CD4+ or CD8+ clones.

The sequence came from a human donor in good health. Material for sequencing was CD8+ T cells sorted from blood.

The DNA for the CDR3 is TGTGCCAGCAGCTTGGTTCCAGTCGACAGAGATACGCAGTATTTT. It encodes CASSLVPVDRDTQYF. The chain links TRBV5-5 to TRBJ2-3; a weak D match, TRBD1 (5 bases). V gave up 0 bases and J gave up 5 bases, with 13 bases separating them. Germline V lookup: CDR1 SGHKS, CDR2 YYEKEE (reference sequence). CDR3 size: 15 residues. The whole variable domain, remainder taken from reference TRBV5-5 and TRBJ2-3, is DAGVTQSPTHLIKTRGQQVTLRCSPISGHKSVSWYQQVLGQGPQFIFQYYEKEERGRGNFPDRFSARQFPNYSSELNVNALLLGDSALYLCASSLVPVDRDTQYFGPGTRLTVL.